Shown below are 26 T cell receptor beta chains from a single sample sequenced in a study of CD8 T cells in ankylosing spondylitis. TCRdb recomputed calls from the 5' RACE reads with MiXCR, one row per CDR3 protein. The sample records 130,000 or so distinct CDR3 sequences, roughly 11% being singletons. Sample: blood, either unsorted or a sorted T cell fraction (not recorded which). The receptor source for this set is a female donor with ankylosing spondylitis or in good health (not recorded which).

In this sample, this clonotype turned up many times. The chain uses TRBV5-1 and TRBJ1-4; D gene uncertain. The V gene lost 1 base and the J gene lost 8 bases, with 15 bases spanning the gap. The V gene's germline CDR1 is SGHRS and CDR2 YFSETQ. This CDR3 contains 15 residues. CDR3 sequence (DNA): TGCGCCAGCAGCTTGTCCGGGCAACCTTCGGAAAAACTGTTTTTT. Its translation: CASSLSGQPSEKLFF.

This clonotype was detected ten times or more. This chain connects TRBV7-9 to TRBJ2-7; D gene unclear. Germline V gives CDR1 SEHNR, CDR2 FQNEAQ (reference sequence). V was cut by 3 bases and J by 4 bases, with 7 bases left in between. The CDR3 length is 12 residues. The DNA for the CDR3 is TGTGCCAGCAGCTTCCTCCCATACGAGCAGTACTTC. Encoded protein: CASSFLPYEQYF.

This clonotype occurred many times. The chain is built from TRBV20-1 and TRBJ2-1; 8 bases are shared with TRBD2. Germline V gene data show CDR1 as DFQATT and CDR2 as SNEGSKA (reference sequence). The length of the CDR3 is 15 residues. V lost 3 bases to trimming and J lost 3 bases; unmatched junction nucleotides: 7. The chain's CDR3 is CSASSGAGDYNEQFF. The CDR3 region has the DNA TGCAGTGCTAGCTCAGGAGCGGGGGACTACAATGAGCAGTTCTTC.

This clonotype was observed once. A much more abundant neighbour one base away suggests this may be a read error. The V and J genes are TRBV12-3 or TRBV12-4 and TRBJ2-1; weak D call: TRBD2 (6 bases). The CDR3 length is 18 residues. The CDR3 nucleotides read TGTGCCTGCAGTTTACCCTCCGGGGGACCCCCGTCCTACAATGAGCAGTTCTTC. Protein product: CACSLPSGGPPSYNEQFF.

This clonotype was observed a few times. The chain employs TRBV6-5 and TRBJ1-5; tentative D call: TRBD1 (6 bases). Germline loops: CDR1 MNHEY, CDR2 SVGAGI. V lost 0 bases, J lost 4 bases, and 13 bases lay in between. This CDR3 region has 16 residues. CDR3 DNA sequence: TGTGCCAGCAGTTACTCCTCAGGGGTGACAAATCAGCCCCAGCATTTT. Amino acids: CASSYSSGVTNQPQHF.

CDR3 DNA sequence: TGCGCCAGCAGCTTGGCCGAATGGGGGGGGATGAACACTGAAGCTTTCTTT. Its translation is CASSLAEWGGMNTEAFF. The rearrangement joins TRBV5-1 to TRBJ1-1, with a possible D match to TRBD1 (5 bases). The CDR3 has 17 amino acids. Germline CDR1 reads SGHRS; CDR2 reads YFSETQ. The ends were cut back, 0 bases at V and 0 bases at J, with 15 bases in the middle. The full variable domain, rest sourced from reference TRBV5-1 and TRBJ1-1, is KAGVTQTPRYLIKTRGQQVTLSCSPISGHRSVSWYQQTPGQGLQFLFEYFSETQRNKGNFPGRFSGRQFSNSRSEMNVSTLELGDSALYLCASSLAEWGGMNTEAFFGQGTRLTVV.

This clonotype has ten or more counts. CDR3 DNA: TGTGCCAGCAGCCAGGGACAAGGTGTTTCACCCCTCCACTTT. As protein: CASSQGQGVSPLHF. J is TRBJ1-6 and V is TRBV3-1, with D perhaps matching TRBD1 (6 bases). Per germline, CDR1 LGHDT and CDR2 YNNKEL (reference sequence). Trimming left V 3 bases short and J 9 bases short, with 12 bases between. This CDR3 region has 14 residues.

Ten or more counts support this clonotype. CDR3: CAWTPGQHSGNTIYF. The DNA for the CDR3 is TGTGCCTGGACCCCGGGACAGCACTCTGGAAACACCATATATTTT. This chain joins TRBV30 and TRBJ1-3, with 7 positions matching TRBD1. The CDR3 has 15 amino acids. In germline, CDR1 is GTSNPN, CDR2 SVGIG (reference sequence). With V trimmed by 4 bases and J by 0 bases, 6 bases remained unmatched.

This clonotype came up many times. The chain employs TRBV6-5 and TRBJ1-1; D is ambiguous. Germline CDR1 is MNHEY and CDR2 is SVGAGI. The CDR3 is made up of 12 amino acids. V lost 6 bases and J 3 bases, leaving 8 bases between the germline ends. The CDR3 here is CASSAAYTEAFF. CDR3 nucleotides: TGTGCCAGCAGCGCTGCTTACACTGAAGCTTTCTTT.

The rearrangement links TRBV3-1 to TRBJ2-3; the match to TRBD2 covers 10 bases. Germline V gene data show CDR1 as LGHDT and CDR2 as YNNKEL (reference sequence). V lost 2 bases and J lost 2; bases outside the gene matches: 1. The CDR3 contains 15 residues. The chain's CDR3 is CASSQLAGDTDTQYF. In DNA form, the CDR3 reads TGTGCCAGCAGCCAACTAGCGGGGGACACAGATACGCAGTATTTT.

The chain has TRBV2 and TRBJ2-5; TRBD2 is a possible D gene (6 bases). V was shortened by 7 bases and J by 5 bases, with 20 bases between the two germline ends. CDR3 length: 15 amino acids. Germline V lookup: CDR1 SNHLY, CDR2 FYNNEI. The CDR3 protein is CASNNRDLARETQYF. The CDR3 coding sequence is TGTGCCAGCAATAACCGGGACTTGGCTCGGGAGACCCAGTACTTC.

This clonotype was observed many times. This chain links TRBV19 with TRBJ2-2, with 8 bases lining up with TRBD1. The germline V gene encodes CDR1 LNHDA and CDR2 SQIVND (reference sequence). The CDR3 consists of 15 residues. V was clipped by 5 bases and J by 7 bases; unmatched bases: 9. In DNA, the CDR3 is TGTGCCAGTAGTTGGTCAACAGGGGGGATCGGGGAGCTGTTTTTT. Encoded protein: CASSWSTGGIGELFF.

This clonotype was recorded at least ten times. V usage is TRBV29-1 and J usage is TRBJ2-7; 10 nucleotides align to TRBD1. Germline V gives CDR1 SQVTM, CDR2 ANQGSEA. With 3 bases clipped from V and 6 bases from J, the junction kept 8 bases outside the gene matches. The CDR3 extends over 14 amino acids. CDR3 residues: CSVDHRDRGGEQYF. Here the CDR3 DNA reads TGCAGCGTTGACCATAGGGACAGGGGTGGCGAGCAGTACTTC.

In its sample, this clonotype was seen many times. The rearrangement joins TRBV18 to TRBJ2-1; 8 bases line up with TRBD1. This CDR3 is 14 amino acids long. V shed 4 bases and J 4 bases; nucleotides not matched to a gene: 3. The germline V gene has CDR1 KGHSH and CDR2 LQKENI. The CDR3 DNA follows: TGTGCCAGCTCACGAGACAGGGGATACAATGAGCAGTTCTTC. Protein: CASSRDRGYNEQFF.

Notes on this clonotype: Sequence at one end of the junction differs from germline and may be a read error. The rearrangement joins TRBV12-3 or TRBV12-4 to TRBJ2-5; D is uncertain. This CDR3 has 14 amino acids. CDR3 amino acids: CAGSLAGSRETQYF. DNA for the CDR3: TGTGCCGGCAGTTTAGCTGGCTCGAGAGAGACCCAGTACTTC.

This clonotype occurred many times. J is TRBJ2-2 and V is TRBV5-1; D remains unclear. CDR1 is SGHRS, CDR2 YFSETQ, per germline. Trimming took off 9 bases at V and 0 bases at J, with 9 bases between the two ends. The CDR3 contains 13 residues. CDR3 DNA: TGCGCCACCCACCACACGAACACCGGGGAGCTGTTTTTT. Translating gives CATHHTNTGELFF.

This clonotype was detected many times. The chain uses TRBV3-1 and TRBJ1-1; D ambiguous. V lost 5 bases to trimming and J lost 4 bases, with 14 bases between them. Germline V gene data show CDR1 as LGHDT and CDR2 as YNNKEL (reference sequence). The CDR3 is made up of 14 amino acids. DNA for the CDR3: TGTGCCAGCAGCGAAACCATCCGGGTCACTGAAGCTTTCTTT. It yields the protein CASSETIRVTEAFF.

This clonotype appeared many times. The gene calls are TRBV7-2 and TRBJ1-2, with a weak D call TRBD1 (5 bases). The CDR3 runs to 16 residues. CDR1 is SGHTA and CDR2 is FQGNSA in the germline V gene. Trimming stripped 3 bases from V and 8 bases from J, with 22 bases between. The CDR3 reads CASSFDGRAISGGYTF. The CDR3 DNA is TGTGCCAGCAGCTTCGATGGCAGGGCAATATCTGGCGGCTACACCTTC. The variable domain in full, completed from reference TRBV7-2 and TRBJ1-2, reads GAGVSQSPSNKVTEKGKDVELRCDPISGHTALYWYRQSLGQGLEFLIYFQGNSAPDKSGLPSDRFSAERTGGSVSTLTIQRTQQEDSAVYLCASSFDGRAISGGYTFGSGTRLTVV.

This clonotype appeared many times. The gene calls are TRBV9 and TRBJ2-1, with D possibly TRBD1 on 5 matching bases. Germline values: CDR1 SGDLS, CDR2 YYNGEE. V gave up 4 bases and J gave up 1 base, with 12 bases separating them. The CDR3 has 15 amino acids. CDR3 residues: CASSKTDSSYNEQFF. The DNA for the CDR3 is TGTGCCAGCAGCAAGACAGACTCTTCCTACAATGAGCAGTTCTTC.

A note on this clonotype: A clone one base away is much larger, so this may be a read error. The chain couples TRBV6-1 to TRBJ1-5; TRBD1 aligns across 8 bases. CDR1 and CDR2 from the germline V gene are MNHNS and SASEGT. This CDR3 contains 14 residues. The DNA of the CDR3 is TGTACCAGCAGGGAAGCAGGGGGCCGTCAGCCCCAGCATTTT. Its translation is CTSREAGGRQPQHF.

As regards this clonotype: A single base separates this from a much larger clone, so it may be a read error. The CDR3: CASQVRSSYNEQFF. For the CDR3, the DNA is TGTGCCAGTCAGGTGAGAAGCTCCTACAATGAGCAGTTCTTC. The chain joins TRBV2 to TRBJ2-1; no clear D gene. Germline CDR1 and CDR2: SNHLY and FYNNEI. The CDR3 covers 14 residues. The V end was cut by 9 bases, the J end by 0 bases, with 12 bases between. The entire variable domain, with the rest obtained from reference TRBV2 and TRBJ2-1, is as follows: EPEVTQTPSHQVTQMGQEVILRCVPISNHLYFYWYRQILGQKVEFLVSFYNNEISEKSEIFDDQFSVERPDGSNFTLKIRSTKLEDSAMYFCASQVRSSYNEQFFGPGTRLTVL.

The CDR3 loop is CASTRNDGTYSNQPQHF. CDR3 in DNA: TGCGCCAGCACCCGCAACGACGGAACGTATAGCAATCAGCCCCAGCATTTT. The chain recombines TRBV23-1 with TRBJ1-5; no reliable D call. TRBV23-1 is assigned to the ORF class and has an uncertain function. The V end was cut by 7 bases, the J end by 0 bases, with 19 bases between. The CDR3 consists of 17 residues.

This clonotype was detected many times. The chain is built from TRBV11-2 and TRBJ2-1; 10 bases line up with TRBD2. The V and J ends lost 2 bases and 9 bases, in that order; junction bases with no gene match: 7. The germline CDR1 and CDR2 sequences are SGHAT and FQNNGV. CDR3 length: 15 amino acids. The CDR3: CASSLLAGVWREQFF. CDR3 DNA: TGTGCCAGCAGCTTACTAGCGGGAGTTTGGCGTGAGCAGTTCTTC.

This clonotype occurred many times. J is TRBJ1-1 and V is TRBV29-1; D unresolved. Germline V gene lookup returns CDR1 SQVTM and CDR2 ANQGSEA. The CDR3 is 14 residues long. The V end lost 3 bases, the J end lost 1 base, and 12 bases lay between the germline ends. CDR3 loop: CSVDGQSKNTEAFF. As DNA, the CDR3 is TGCAGCGTTGATGGGCAGTCTAAGAACACTGAAGCTTTCTTT.

This clonotype was detected many times. The rearrangement joins TRBV25-1 to TRBJ2-7, with D hard to call. This CDR3 has 14 amino acids. Germline CDR1 is MGHDK and CDR2 is SYGVNS. V lost 2 bases, J lost 2 bases, and 10 bases lay in between. The DNA for the CDR3 is TGTGCCAGCAGTGAAGGGGTTTCCACCTACGAGCAGTACTTC. The encoded protein is CASSEGVSTYEQYF.

There are many counts of this clonotype. The V and J genes are TRBV2 and TRBJ2-1; TRBD1 aligns across 7 bases. Trimming cost V 6 bases and J 8 bases; bases outside gene matches: 4. CDR1 SNHLY and CDR2 FYNNEI come from the germline V gene. CDR3 length equals 12 residues. The CDR3 loop is CASRNRGYEQFF. In nucleotides, the CDR3 is TGTGCCAGCAGAAACAGGGGATATGAGCAGTTCTTC.